This paragraph reports one TCR beta chain. In the source study's methods: Amplification of reference gene primers was used by the study to estimate nucleated cell counts. Sequencing used immunoSEQ multiplex PCR; TCRdb keeps in-frame clones, though not all of them. V and J calls and clone size are as listed in that table; D and trimming were resolved from the DNA. Here the sample spans approximately 330,000 clones, roughly 90% being singletons. This record belongs to a study of blood T cell repertoires in COVID-19. Seattle enrolled patients during active infection and tracked them longitudinally. The receptor was derived from a man younger than 45 with COVID-19, enrolled during active disease. The specimen was peripheral blood.

CDR3 in DNA: TGCGCCAGCACCTGGAGGCAGCTCTCCTCCTACAATGAGCAGTTCTTC. This gives the protein CASTWRQLSSYNEQFF. This rearrangement joins TRBV5-1 to TRBJ2-1; perhaps TRBD2 as D (5 bases). Trimming shortened V by 6 bases and J by 0 bases, and 16 bases separated the two germline ends. CDR3 size: 16 residues. Germline V gene sequence: CDR1 SGHRS, CDR2 YFSETQ.